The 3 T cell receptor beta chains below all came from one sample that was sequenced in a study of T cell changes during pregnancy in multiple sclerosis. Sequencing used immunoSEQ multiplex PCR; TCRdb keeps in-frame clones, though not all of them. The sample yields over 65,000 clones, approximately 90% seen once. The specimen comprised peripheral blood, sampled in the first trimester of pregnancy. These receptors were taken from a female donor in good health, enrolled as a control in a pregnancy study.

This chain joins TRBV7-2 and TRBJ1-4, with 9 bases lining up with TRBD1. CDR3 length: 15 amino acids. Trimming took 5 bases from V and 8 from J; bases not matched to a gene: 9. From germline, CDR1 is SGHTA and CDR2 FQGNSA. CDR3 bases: TGTGCCAGCAGCCCCCGGGACAGGGAGAGGGAAAAACTGTTTTTT. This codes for CASSPRDREREKLFF.

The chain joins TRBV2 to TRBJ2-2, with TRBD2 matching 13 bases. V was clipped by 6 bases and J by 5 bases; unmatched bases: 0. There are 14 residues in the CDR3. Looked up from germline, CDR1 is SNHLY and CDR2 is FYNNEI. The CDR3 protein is CASRTSGGTGELFF. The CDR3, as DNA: TGTGCCAGCAGGACTAGCGGGGGGACCGGGGAGCTGTTTTTT.

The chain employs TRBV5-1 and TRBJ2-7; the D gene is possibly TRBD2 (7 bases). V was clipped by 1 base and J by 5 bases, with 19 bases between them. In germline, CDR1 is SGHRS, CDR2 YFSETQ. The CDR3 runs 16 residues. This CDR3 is CASSLSGRGGSNEQYF. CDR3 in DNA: TGCGCCAGCAGCTTGTCGGGTAGGGGGGGGAGTAACGAGCAGTACTTC.